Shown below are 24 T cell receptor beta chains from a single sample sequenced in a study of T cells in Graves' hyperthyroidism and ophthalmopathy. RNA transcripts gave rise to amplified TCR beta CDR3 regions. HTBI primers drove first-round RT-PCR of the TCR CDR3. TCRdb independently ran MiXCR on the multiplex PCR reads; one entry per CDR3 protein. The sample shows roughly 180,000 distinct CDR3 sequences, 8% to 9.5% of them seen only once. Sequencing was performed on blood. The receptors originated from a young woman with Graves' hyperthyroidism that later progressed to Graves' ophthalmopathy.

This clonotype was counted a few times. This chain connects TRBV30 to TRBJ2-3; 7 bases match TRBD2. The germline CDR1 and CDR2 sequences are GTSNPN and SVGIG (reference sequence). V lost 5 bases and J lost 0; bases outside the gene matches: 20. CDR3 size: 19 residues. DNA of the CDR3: TGTGCCTGGGACCCGGGTCTAGCGGCCAGAACCGCTAGCACAGATACGCAGTATTTT. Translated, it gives CAWDPGLAARTASTDTQYF.

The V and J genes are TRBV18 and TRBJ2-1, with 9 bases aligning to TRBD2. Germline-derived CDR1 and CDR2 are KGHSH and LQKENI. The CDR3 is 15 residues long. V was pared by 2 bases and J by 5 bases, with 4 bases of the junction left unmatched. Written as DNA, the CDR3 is TGTGCCAGCTCACCAAGGGCTAGCGGGGACAATGAGCAGTTCTTC. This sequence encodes CASSPRASGDNEQFF. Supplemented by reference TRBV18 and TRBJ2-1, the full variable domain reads NAGVMQNPRHLVRRRGQEARLRCSPMKGHSHVYWYRQLPEEGLKFMVYLQKENIIDESGMPKERFSAEFPKEGPSILRIQQVVRGDSAAYFCASSPRASGDNEQFFGPGTRLTVL.

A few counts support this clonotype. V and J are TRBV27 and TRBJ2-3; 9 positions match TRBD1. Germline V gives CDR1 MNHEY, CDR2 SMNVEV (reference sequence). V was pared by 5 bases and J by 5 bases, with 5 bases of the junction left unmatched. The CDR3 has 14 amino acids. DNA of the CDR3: TGTGCCAGCAGTATGTGGGACAGGGTAGATACGCAGTATTTT. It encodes CASSMWDRVDTQYF.

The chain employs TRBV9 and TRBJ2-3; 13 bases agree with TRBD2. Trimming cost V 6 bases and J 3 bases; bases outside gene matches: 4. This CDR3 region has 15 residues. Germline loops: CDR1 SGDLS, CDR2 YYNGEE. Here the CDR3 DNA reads TGTGCCAGCACCCGGACTAGCGGGAGTACAGATACGCAGTATTTT. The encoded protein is CASTRTSGSTDTQYF.

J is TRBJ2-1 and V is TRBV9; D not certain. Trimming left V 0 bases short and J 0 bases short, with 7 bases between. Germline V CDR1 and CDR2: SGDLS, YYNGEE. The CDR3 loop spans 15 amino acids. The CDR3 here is CASSVGASSYNEQFF. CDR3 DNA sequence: TGTGCCAGCAGCGTAGGAGCGAGCTCCTACAATGAGCAGTTCTTC.

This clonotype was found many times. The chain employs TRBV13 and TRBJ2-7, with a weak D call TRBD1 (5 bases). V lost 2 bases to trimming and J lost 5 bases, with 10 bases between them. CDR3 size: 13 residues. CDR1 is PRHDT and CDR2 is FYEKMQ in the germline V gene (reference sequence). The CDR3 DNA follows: TGTGCCAGCAGCTTAAGACAGTCCCACGAGCAGTACTTC. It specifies CASSLRQSHEQYF.

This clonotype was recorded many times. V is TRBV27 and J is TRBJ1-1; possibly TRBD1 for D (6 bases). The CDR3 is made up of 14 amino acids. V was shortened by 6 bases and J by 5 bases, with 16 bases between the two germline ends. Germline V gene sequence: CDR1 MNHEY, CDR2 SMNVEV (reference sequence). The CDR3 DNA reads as TGTGCCAGCAGGATAACAGGAGGGGGAACTGAAGCTTTCTTT. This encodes CASRITGGGTEAFF.

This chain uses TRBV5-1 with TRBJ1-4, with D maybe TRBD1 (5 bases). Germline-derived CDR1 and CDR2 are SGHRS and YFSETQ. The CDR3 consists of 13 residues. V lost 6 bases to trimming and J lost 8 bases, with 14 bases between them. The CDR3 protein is CASTGQQGEKLFF. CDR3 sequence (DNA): TGCGCCAGCACAGGGCAGCAGGGAGAAAAACTGTTTTTT.

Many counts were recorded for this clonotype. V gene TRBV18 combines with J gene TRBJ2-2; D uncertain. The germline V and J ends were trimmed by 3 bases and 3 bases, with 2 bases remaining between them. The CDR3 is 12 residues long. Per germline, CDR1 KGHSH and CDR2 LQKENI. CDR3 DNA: TGTGCCAGCTCACCCGACACCGGGGAGCTGTTTTTT. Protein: CASSPDTGELFF. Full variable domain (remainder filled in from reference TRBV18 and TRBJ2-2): NAGVMQNPRHLVRRRGQEARLRCSPMKGHSHVYWYRQLPEEGLKFMVYLQKENIIDESGMPKERFSAEFPKEGPSILRIQQVVRGDSAAYFCASSPDTGELFFGEGSRLTVL.

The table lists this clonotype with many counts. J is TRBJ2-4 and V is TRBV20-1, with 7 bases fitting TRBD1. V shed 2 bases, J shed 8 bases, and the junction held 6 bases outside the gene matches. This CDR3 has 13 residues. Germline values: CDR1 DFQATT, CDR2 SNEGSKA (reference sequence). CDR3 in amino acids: CSARPDRVYIQYF. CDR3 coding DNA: TGCAGTGCTAGACCAGACAGGGTGTACATTCAGTACTTC.

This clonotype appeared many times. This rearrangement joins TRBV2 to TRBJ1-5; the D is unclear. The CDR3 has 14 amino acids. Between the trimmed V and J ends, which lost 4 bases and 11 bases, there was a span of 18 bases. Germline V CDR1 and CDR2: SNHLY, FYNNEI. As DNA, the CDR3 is TGTGCCAGCAGTGTTACGACTTCCGGGGATTCCCAGCATTTT. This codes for CASSVTTSGDSQHF.

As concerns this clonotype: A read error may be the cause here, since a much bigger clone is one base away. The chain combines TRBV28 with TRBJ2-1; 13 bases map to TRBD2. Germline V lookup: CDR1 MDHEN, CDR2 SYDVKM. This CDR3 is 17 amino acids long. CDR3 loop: CASSRTSGSHSYNEQSF. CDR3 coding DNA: TGTGCCAGCAGTCGGACTAGCGGGAGTCATTCCTACAATGAGCAGTCCTTC.

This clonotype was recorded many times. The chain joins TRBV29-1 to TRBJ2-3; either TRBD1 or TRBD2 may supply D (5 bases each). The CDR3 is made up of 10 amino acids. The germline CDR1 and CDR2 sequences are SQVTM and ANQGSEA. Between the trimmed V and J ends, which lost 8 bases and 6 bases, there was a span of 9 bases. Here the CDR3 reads CSLGEDTQYF. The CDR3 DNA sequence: TGCAGCCTAGGGGAGGATACGCAGTATTTT.

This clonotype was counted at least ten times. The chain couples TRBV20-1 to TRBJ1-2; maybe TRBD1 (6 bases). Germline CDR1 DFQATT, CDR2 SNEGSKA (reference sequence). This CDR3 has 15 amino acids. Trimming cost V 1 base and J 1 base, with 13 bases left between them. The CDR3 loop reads CSARGSAGVNYGYTF. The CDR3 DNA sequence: TGCAGTGCTAGAGGGTCGGCAGGGGTTAACTATGGCTACACCTTC.

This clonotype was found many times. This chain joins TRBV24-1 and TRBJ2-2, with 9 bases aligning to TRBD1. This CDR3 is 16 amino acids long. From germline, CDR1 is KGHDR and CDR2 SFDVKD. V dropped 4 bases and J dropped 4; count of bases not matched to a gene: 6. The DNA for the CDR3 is TGTGCCACCAGTGAGACGGGACAGGGCGGCACCGGGGAGCTGTTTTTT. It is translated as CATSETGQGGTGELFF.

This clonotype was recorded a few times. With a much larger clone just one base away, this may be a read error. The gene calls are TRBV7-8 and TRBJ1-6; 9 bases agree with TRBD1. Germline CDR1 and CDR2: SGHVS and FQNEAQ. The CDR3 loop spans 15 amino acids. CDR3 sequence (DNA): TGTGCCAGCAGCTTAATGGGACAGGGCATTTCACCCCCCCACTTT. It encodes CASSLMGQGISPPHF.

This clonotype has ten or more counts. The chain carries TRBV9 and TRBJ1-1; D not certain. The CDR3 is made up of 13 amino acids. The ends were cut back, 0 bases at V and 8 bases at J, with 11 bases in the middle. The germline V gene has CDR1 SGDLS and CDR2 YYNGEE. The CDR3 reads CASSVGGLTEAFF. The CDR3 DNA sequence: TGTGCCAGCAGCGTAGGAGGGTTGACGGAAGCTTTCTTT.

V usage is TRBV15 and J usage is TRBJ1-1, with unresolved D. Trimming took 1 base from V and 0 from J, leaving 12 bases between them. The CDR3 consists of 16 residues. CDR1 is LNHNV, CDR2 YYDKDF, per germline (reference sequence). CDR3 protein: CATSRATGRLNTEAFF. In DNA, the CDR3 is TGTGCCACCAGCAGAGCTACTGGACGGTTGAACACTGAAGCTTTCTTT.

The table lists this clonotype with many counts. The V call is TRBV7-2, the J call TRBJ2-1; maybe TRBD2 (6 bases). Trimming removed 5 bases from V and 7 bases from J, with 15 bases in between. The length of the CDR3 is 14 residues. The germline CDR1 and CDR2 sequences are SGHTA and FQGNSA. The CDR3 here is CASSPGVAVNEQFF. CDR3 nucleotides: TGTGCCAGCAGCCCGGGGGTTGCTGTGAATGAGCAGTTCTTC.

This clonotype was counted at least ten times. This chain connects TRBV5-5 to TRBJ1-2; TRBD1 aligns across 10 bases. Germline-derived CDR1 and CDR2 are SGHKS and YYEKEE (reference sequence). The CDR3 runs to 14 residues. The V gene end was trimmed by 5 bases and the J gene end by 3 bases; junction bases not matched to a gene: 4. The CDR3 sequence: CASSQGTGDYGYTF. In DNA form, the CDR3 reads TGTGCCAGCAGTCAGGGGACAGGGGACTATGGCTACACCTTC.

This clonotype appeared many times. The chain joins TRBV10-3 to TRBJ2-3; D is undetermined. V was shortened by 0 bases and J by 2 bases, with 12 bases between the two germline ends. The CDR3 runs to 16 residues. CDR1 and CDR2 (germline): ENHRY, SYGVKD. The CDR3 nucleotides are TGTGCCATCAGTGAGTCGGACGAGACGTACACAGATACGCAGTATTTT. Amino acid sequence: CAISESDETYTDTQYF.

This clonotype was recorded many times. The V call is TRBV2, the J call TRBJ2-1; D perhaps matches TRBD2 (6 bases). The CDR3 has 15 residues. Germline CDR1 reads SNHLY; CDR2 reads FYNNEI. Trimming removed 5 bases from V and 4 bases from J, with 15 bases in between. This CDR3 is CASSTEGSRYNEQFF. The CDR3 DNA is TGTGCCAGCAGTACGGAGGGATCCCGATACAATGAGCAGTTCTTC.

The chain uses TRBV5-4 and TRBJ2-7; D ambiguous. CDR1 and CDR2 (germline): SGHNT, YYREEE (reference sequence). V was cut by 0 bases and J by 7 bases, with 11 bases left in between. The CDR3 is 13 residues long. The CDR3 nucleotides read TGTGCCAGCAGCTTGGAGGCCAGCGTGGAGCAGTACTTC. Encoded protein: CASSLEASVEQYF.

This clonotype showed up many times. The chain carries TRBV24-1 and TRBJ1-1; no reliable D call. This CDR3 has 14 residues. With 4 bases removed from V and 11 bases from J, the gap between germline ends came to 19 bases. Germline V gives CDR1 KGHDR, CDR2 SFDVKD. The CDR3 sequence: CATSEESSFAGAFF. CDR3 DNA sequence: TGTGCCACCAGTGAAGAAAGCTCGTTCGCCGGGGCTTTCTTT.